The 30 T cell receptor beta chains presented below share a single source sample, sequenced in a study of blood T cell repertoires in COVID-19. Clones were sequenced by immunoSEQ multiplex PCR, and TCRdb holds only the in-frame ones, with some missing. The sample lists approximately 120,000 clones, about 81% seen once, with about 4% in the top ten. The sequenced sample consisted of peripheral blood. These TCRs come from a woman aged 50 to 65 with acute or convalescent COVID-19.

The V call is TRBV5-1, the J call TRBJ1-6; 8 nucleotides align to TRBD1. Trimming cost V 3 bases and J 7 bases; bases outside gene matches: 3. The CDR3 covers 14 residues. Germline values: CDR1 SGHRS, CDR2 YFSETQ. The CDR3 region is CASSSRDRNSPLHF. In nucleotides, the CDR3 is TGCGCCAGCAGCTCCCGGGACAGGAATTCACCCCTCCACTTT.

This clone appeared once. J is TRBJ2-2 and V is TRBV28, with a weak D call TRBD2 (6 bases). Germline loops: CDR1 MDHEN, CDR2 SYDVKM. The CDR3 loop spans 15 amino acids. V was shortened by 6 bases and J by 9 bases, with 20 bases between the two germline ends. CDR3 amino acids: CASSGLKVRRRELFF. The CDR3 DNA follows: TGTGCCAGCAGCGGACTAAAAGTTCGTAGGAGGGAGCTGTTTTTT.

The V and J genes are TRBV14 and TRBJ2-7; a weak D match, TRBD2 (6 bases). In germline, CDR1 is SGHDN, CDR2 FVKESK. CDR3 length equals 14 residues. V lost 4 bases and J lost 2, with 12 bases in between. In nucleotides, the CDR3 is TGTGCCAGCAGCCCGAGCGGGTTGACCTACGAGCAGTACTTC. Translation gives CASSPSGLTYEQYF.

Regarding this clone: Mismatch with germline at one junction end may stem from a read error. The chain couples TRBV19 to TRBJ2-1; perhaps TRBD1 as D (6 bases). Germline V gene sequence: CDR1 LNHDA, CDR2 SQIVND (reference sequence). The CDR3 runs 11 residues. This CDR3 reads CASRETGEEVF. The CDR3 DNA reads TGTGCCAGTAGGGAGACAGGTGAAGAGGTCTTC.

V is TRBV10-1 and J is TRBJ2-3; 7 bases are a match to TRBD1. From germline, CDR1 is WNHNN and CDR2 SYGVQD (reference sequence). With 0 bases clipped from V and 4 bases from J, the junction kept 1 base outside the gene matches. The CDR3 contains 14 residues. Written as DNA, the CDR3 is TGCGCCAGCAGTGAGTCAGGGGGCGCAGATACGCAGTATTTT. Its translation is CASSESGGADTQYF.

This chain joins TRBV5-1 and TRBJ2-4, with a possible D match to TRBD2 (6 bases). V lost 4 bases and J lost 0, with 8 bases in between. This CDR3 is 14 amino acids long. Per germline, CDR1 SGHRS and CDR2 YFSETQ. The CDR3 coding sequence is TGCGCCAGCAGCCCCGGGGGAGCCAAAAACATTCAGTACTTC. Amino acids: CASSPGGAKNIQYF.

The rearrangement links TRBV5-1 to TRBJ1-4; D perhaps matches TRBD1 (6 bases). Between the trimmed V and J ends, which lost 4 bases and 4 bases, there was a span of 11 bases. Per the germline V gene, CDR1 is SGHRS and CDR2 is YFSETQ. The length of the CDR3 is 14 residues. The CDR3 sequence: CASSEGDFNEKLFF. The CDR3 coding sequence is TGCGCCAGCAGCGAGGGGGATTTTAATGAAAAACTGTTTTTT.

V and J are TRBV2 and TRBJ2-7; 8 bases fit TRBD1. J was trimmed by 3 bases and V by 6 bases; bases with no gene match: 1. The CDR3 sequence is 12 residues long. The germline V gene encodes CDR1 SNHLY and CDR2 FYNNEI. The CDR3 DNA is TGTGCCAGCAGCGGACAGGGCTACGAGCAGTACTTC. This encodes CASSGQGYEQYF.

The J gene is TRBJ1-1, the V gene TRBV6-6, with TRBD1 as a possible D gene (6 bases). CDR1 MNHNY and CDR2 SVGAGI come from the germline V gene (reference sequence). Deletions cut 7 bases from V and 0 bases from J, with 6 bases between. The CDR3 sequence is 12 residues long. The CDR3 DNA follows: TGTGCCAGCAAGGGGGTGAACACTGAAGCTTTCTTT. Amino acids: CASKGVNTEAFF.

DNA of the CDR3: TGCGCCAGCAGGGGACAGGGGGAGAACACTGAAGCTTTCTTT. This translates into CASRGQGENTEAFF. V and J are TRBV10-2 and TRBJ1-1; 11 nucleotides agree with TRBD1. This CDR3 spans 14 amino acids. V gave up 6 bases and J gave up 1 base; unmatched junction bases: 1. CDR1 is WSHSY and CDR2 is SAAADI in the germline V gene.

V is TRBV29-1 and J is TRBJ1-1; 7 nucleotides agree with TRBD1. There are 13 residues in the CDR3. Germline assignment: CDR1 SQVTM and CDR2 ANQGSEA. J gave up 1 base and V 6 bases, and 5 bases lay outside the gene matches. CDR3 sequence: CSVEDRKNTEAFF. The CDR3 nucleotides are TGCAGCGTCGAGGACAGGAAGAACACTGAAGCTTTCTTT.

The chain combines TRBV5-8 with TRBJ2-7; unclear D gene. The germline CDR1 and CDR2 sequences are SGHTS and YDEGEE. V was clipped by 1 base and J by 3 bases, with 2 bases between them. CDR3 length equals 11 residues. CDR3 bases: TGTGCCAGCAGCTTGTACTACGAGCAGTACTTC. Residues: CASSLYYEQYF.

V is TRBV6-1 and J is TRBJ1-6; D call uncertain. Trimming pared 2 bases from V and 0 bases from J, leaving 5 bases between. Germline CDR1 reads MNHNS; CDR2 reads SASEGT. The CDR3 runs to 15 residues. The CDR3 DNA follows: TGTGCCAGCAGTGAAAGAGACTCCTATAATTCACCCCTCCACTTT. Translating gives CASSERDSYNSPLHF.

This rearrangement joins TRBV7-8 to TRBJ2-3, with D perhaps matching TRBD2 (5 bases). The CDR3 has 15 amino acids. Between the trimmed V and J ends, which lost 1 base and 6 bases, there was a span of 14 bases. Looked up from germline, CDR1 is SGHVS and CDR2 is FQNEAQ. DNA of the CDR3: TGTGCCAGCAGCTTAGTGCTGGGAGTCTCGGATACGCAGTATTTT. It translates to CASSLVLGVSDTQYF.

The V call is TRBV6-6, the J call TRBJ1-1, with D possibly matching TRBD1 (5 bases). The CDR3 is 13 residues long. V lost 6 bases and J 1 base, leaving 9 bases between the germline ends. Per the germline V gene, CDR1 is MNHNY and CDR2 is SVGAGI (reference sequence). This chain's CDR3 is CASRLTGNTEAFF. In DNA form, the CDR3 reads TGTGCCAGCAGACTTACAGGGAACACTGAAGCTTTCTTT.

The rearrangement joins TRBV9 to TRBJ1-2, with D unclear. With 0 bases removed from V and 2 bases from J, the gap between germline ends came to 5 bases. This CDR3 has 13 amino acids. Per the germline V gene, CDR1 is SGDLS and CDR2 is YYNGEE. The CDR3 nucleotides are TGTGCCAGCAGCGTAGACGAGAACTATGGCTACACCTTC. This encodes CASSVDENYGYTF.

The chain has TRBV29-1 and TRBJ1-5; 9 nucleotides line up with TRBD1. The germline V gene encodes CDR1 SQVTM and CDR2 ANQGSEA. The CDR3 totals 13 residues. Losses at the gene ends were 6 bases for V and 6 bases for J; bases not matched to a gene: 6. In DNA form, the CDR3 reads TGCAGCGTAGAAACAGGGGGCGGTCAGCCCCAGCATTTT. Protein: CSVETGGGQPQHF.

This sequence joins TRBV30 and TRBJ2-7, with 8 positions matching TRBD2. The CDR3 contains 17 residues. Trimming took 4 bases from V and 1 from J; bases not matched to a gene: 15. CDR1 is GTSNPN and CDR2 is SVGIG in the germline V gene (reference sequence). CDR3 loop: CAWKESSGGTRSYEQYF. The CDR3 region has the DNA TGTGCCTGGAAGGAGTCGAGCGGGGGCACCCGGTCCTACGAGCAGTACTTC.

The V and J genes are TRBV7-3 and TRBJ2-2; 8 nucleotides match TRBD2. This CDR3 is 16 amino acids long. The V segment lost 1 base and the J segment 1 base; nucleotides outside the gene matches: 2. The germline V gene has CDR1 SGHTA and CDR2 FQGTGA. The CDR3 is CASSLKLAVNTGELFF. In DNA, the CDR3 is TGTGCCAGCAGCTTAAAACTAGCGGTGAACACCGGGGAGCTGTTTTTT.

The chain links TRBV12-3 or TRBV12-4 to TRBJ1-1; TRBD1 agrees at 8 bases. The CDR3 is made up of 13 amino acids. V shed 6 bases and J 2 bases; nucleotides not matched to a gene: 2. The CDR3 region has the DNA TGTGCCAGCAGGGGACAGGTTAACACTGAAGCTTTCTTT. Translation: CASRGQVNTEAFF.

The chain employs TRBV12-5 and TRBJ1-2, with D perhaps TRBD1 (5 bases). The CDR3 has 13 residues. With 1 base removed from V and 7 bases from J, the gap between germline ends came to 10 bases. In germline, CDR1 is LGHNT, CDR2 FRNRAP. The CDR3 DNA reads as TGTGCTAGTGGTTTGGCCTATGGGGCTGGCTACACCTTC. Amino acid sequence: CASGLAYGAGYTF. The full variable domain, in which reference TRBV12-5 and TRBJ1-2 provide the parts outside the CDR3, is DARVTQTPRHKVTEMGQEVTMRCQPILGHNTVFWYRQTMMQGLELLAYFRNRAPLDDSGMPKDRFSAEMPDATLATLKIQPSEPRDSAVYFCASGLAYGAGYTFGSGTRLTVV.

The rearrangement joins TRBV2 to TRBJ1-1; TRBD1 aligns across 10 bases. The V gene end was trimmed by 6 bases and the J gene end by 2 bases; junction bases not matched to a gene: 3. The CDR3 loop spans 14 amino acids. Per the germline V gene, CDR1 is SNHLY and CDR2 is FYNNEI. The CDR3 region is CASSRDRGNTEAFF. CDR3 DNA sequence: TGTGCCAGCAGCAGGGACAGGGGTAACACTGAAGCTTTCTTT.

V and J are TRBV9 and TRBJ2-5, with no clear D. CDR3 size: 14 residues. CDR1 SGDLS and CDR2 YYNGEE come from the germline V gene. Trimming pared 0 bases from V and 2 bases from J, leaving 8 bases between. CDR3 region: CASSVALAQETQYF. CDR3 nucleotides: TGTGCCAGCAGCGTAGCCCTGGCACAAGAGACCCAGTACTTC.

J is TRBJ1-1 and V is TRBV6-5, with D possibly matching TRBD1 (5 bases). CDR3 length: 14 amino acids. Germline V gene lookup returns CDR1 MNHEY and CDR2 SVGAGI. Trimming took off 6 bases at V and 1 base at J, with 12 bases between the two ends. The CDR3 nucleotides read TGTGCCAGCAGGGTCCGGGGGGAGAACACTGAAGCTTTCTTT. Translating it yields CASRVRGENTEAFF.

This chain joins TRBV4-1 and TRBJ2-4, with D uncertain. V lost 0 bases and J 8 bases, leaving 11 bases between the germline ends. In germline, CDR1 is MGHRA, CDR2 YSYEKL. This CDR3 is 14 amino acids long. CDR3 sequence reads: CASSQDLLSDIQYF. CDR3 sequence (DNA): TGCGCCAGCAGCCAAGATCTGCTATCGGACATTCAGTACTTC.

The genes are TRBV11-2 and TRBJ1-4, with 7 bases matching TRBD1. The V and J ends lost 5 bases and 7 bases, in that order; junction bases with no gene match: 10. The CDR3 consists of 15 residues. Per germline, CDR1 SGHAT and CDR2 FQNNGV. CDR3 coding DNA: TGTGCCAGCAGCCCTGAGGGGGCGCTTCTTGAAAAACTGTTTTTT. Translation gives CASSPEGALLEKLFF.

The chain has TRBV5-3 and TRBJ1-4, with 8 nucleotides matching TRBD1. TRBV5-3 is annotated as an ORF whose role is uncertain. This CDR3 spans 11 amino acids. Trimming removed 10 bases from V and 12 bases from J; junction bases left unmatched: 8. CDR3 sequence: CAPDGQGQLFF. The CDR3, as DNA: TGTGCCCCTGACGGACAGGGTCAACTGTTTTTT.

This chain joins TRBV2 and TRBJ2-2; 7 bases fit TRBD1. The ends lost 0 bases at V and 4 bases at J; junction bases unmatched: 11. Germline CDR1 reads SNHLY; CDR2 reads FYNNEI. The CDR3 has 18 residues. The CDR3 is CASSEATSDRRPTGELFF. CDR3 DNA sequence: TGTGCCAGCAGTGAAGCGACTTCGGACAGGCGGCCCACCGGGGAGCTGTTTTTT.

This rearrangement joins TRBV9 to TRBJ2-3; D is undetermined. V was trimmed by 4 bases and J by 3 bases, leaving 9 bases between them. Germline V gene data show CDR1 as SGDLS and CDR2 as YYNGEE. The CDR3 is 13 amino acids. The CDR3 DNA sequence: TGTGCCAGCAGCCCTCAGATTACAGATACGCAGTATTTT. Translated: CASSPQITDTQYF.

The chain recombines TRBV15 with TRBJ2-7, with 7 positions matching TRBD1. Germline CDR1 is LNHNV and CDR2 is YYDKDF (reference sequence). V dropped 3 bases and J dropped 2; count of bases not matched to a gene: 7. There are 15 residues in the CDR3. Here the CDR3 DNA reads TGTGCCACCAGCAGTGCATGGGACAGTACCTACGAGCAGTACTTC. It yields the protein CATSSAWDSTYEQYF.